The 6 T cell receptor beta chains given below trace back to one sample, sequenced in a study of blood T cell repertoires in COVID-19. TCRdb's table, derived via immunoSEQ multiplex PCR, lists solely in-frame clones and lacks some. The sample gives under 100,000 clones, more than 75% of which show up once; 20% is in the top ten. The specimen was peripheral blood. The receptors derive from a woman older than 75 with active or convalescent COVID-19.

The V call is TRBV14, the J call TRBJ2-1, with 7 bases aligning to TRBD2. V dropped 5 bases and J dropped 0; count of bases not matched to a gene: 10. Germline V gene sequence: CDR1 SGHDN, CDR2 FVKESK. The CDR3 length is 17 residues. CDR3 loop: CASSTRAGLSSYNEQFF. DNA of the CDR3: TGTGCCAGCAGCACACGAGCGGGGCTATCCTCCTACAATGAGCAGTTCTTC. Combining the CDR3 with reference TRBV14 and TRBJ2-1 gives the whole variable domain EAGVTQFPSHSVIEKGQTVTLRCDPISGHDNLYWYRRVMGKEIKFLLHFVKESKQDESGMPNNRFLAERTGGTYSTLKVQPAELEDSGVYFCASSTRAGLSSYNEQFFGPGTRLTVL.

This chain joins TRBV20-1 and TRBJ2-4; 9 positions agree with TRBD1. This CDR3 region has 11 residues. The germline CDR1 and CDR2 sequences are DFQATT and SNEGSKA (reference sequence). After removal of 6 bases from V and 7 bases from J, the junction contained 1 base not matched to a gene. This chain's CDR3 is CSAGTGNIQYF. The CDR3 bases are TGCAGTGCAGGGACAGGGAACATTCAGTACTTC.

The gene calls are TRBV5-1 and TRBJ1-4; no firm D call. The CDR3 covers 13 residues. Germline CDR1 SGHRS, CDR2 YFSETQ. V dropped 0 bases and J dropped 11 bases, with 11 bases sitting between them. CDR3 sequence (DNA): TGCGCCAGCAGCTTGGAGCGGTCGGACAAACTGTTTTTT. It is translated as CASSLERSDKLFF.

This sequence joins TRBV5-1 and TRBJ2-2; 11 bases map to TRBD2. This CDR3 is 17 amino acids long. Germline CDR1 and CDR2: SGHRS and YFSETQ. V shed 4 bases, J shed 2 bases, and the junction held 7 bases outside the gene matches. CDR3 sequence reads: CASSLSTSGENTGELFF. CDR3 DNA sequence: TGCGCCAGCAGCCTCTCGACTAGCGGGGAAAACACCGGGGAGCTGTTTTTT.

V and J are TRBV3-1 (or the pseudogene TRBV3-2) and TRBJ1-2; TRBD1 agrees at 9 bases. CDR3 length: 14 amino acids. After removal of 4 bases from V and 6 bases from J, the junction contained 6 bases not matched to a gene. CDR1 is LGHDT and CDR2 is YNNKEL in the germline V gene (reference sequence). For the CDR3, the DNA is TGTGCCAGCAGCCCCTCCGGGACAGGGAATGGCTACACCTTC. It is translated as CASSPSGTGNGYTF.

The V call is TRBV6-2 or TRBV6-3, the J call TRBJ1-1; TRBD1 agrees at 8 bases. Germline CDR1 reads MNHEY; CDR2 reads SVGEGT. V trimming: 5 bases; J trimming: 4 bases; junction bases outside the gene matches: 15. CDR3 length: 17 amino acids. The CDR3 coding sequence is TGTGCCAGCAGTCACCCATTAAACCTAGACAGGGGCACTGAAGCTTTCTTT. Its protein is CASSHPLNLDRGTEAFF.